The 20 T cell receptor beta chains presented below share a single source sample, sequenced in a study of cytomegalovirus exposure and HLA in healthy donors. PCR amplification relied on 60 Vbeta primers (plus 13 Jbeta primers). TCRdb's table, derived via immunoSEQ multiplex PCR, lists solely in-frame clones and lacks some. The sample's table shows under 70,000 clones. Sequenced material: PBMCs. Every receptor here comes from a female donor in good health and CMV-seropositive.

The chain couples TRBV2 to TRBJ1-1; D possibly corresponds to TRBD1 (5 bases). Germline V CDR1 and CDR2: SNHLY, FYNNEI. Trimming left V 4 bases short and J 5 bases short, with 14 bases between. The CDR3 has 14 residues. CDR3 coding DNA: TGTGCCAGCAGTGTCCCCGGGGGAAGGACTGAAGCTTTCTTT. This codes for CASSVPGGRTEAFF.

V usage is TRBV7-9 and J usage is TRBJ2-3; 11 nucleotides match TRBD1. Unmatched junction bases numbered 8, after V lost 5 bases and J lost 4 bases. The CDR3 consists of 16 residues. Germline-derived CDR1 and CDR2 are SEHNR and FQNEAQ (reference sequence). This chain's CDR3 is CASSQQPGQGADTQYF. In nucleotides, the CDR3 is TGTGCCAGCAGCCAACAACCGGGACAGGGGGCAGATACGCAGTATTTT.

The chain carries TRBV25-1 and TRBJ2-7, with TRBD2 as a possible D gene (5 bases). Per the germline V gene, CDR1 is MGHDK and CDR2 is SYGVNS. With 9 bases removed from V and 3 bases from J, the gap between germline ends came to 6 bases. The CDR3 is 10 residues long. In DNA form, the CDR3 reads TGTGCCAGTGGGAGCTACGAGCAGTACTTC. It is translated as CASGSYEQYF.

The chain carries TRBV6-1 and TRBJ1-2; 9 bases are a match to TRBD1. V dropped 6 bases and J dropped 10; count of bases not matched to a gene: 9. This CDR3 spans 13 amino acids. Germline values: CDR1 MNHNS, CDR2 SASEGT. The CDR3 loop reads CASRIRDRASYTF. The CDR3 bases are TGTGCCAGCAGGATTAGGGACAGGGCATCCTACACCTTC.

The chain carries TRBV29-1 and TRBJ1-2, with 12 bases aligning to TRBD1. Trimming cost V 4 bases and J 4 bases; bases outside gene matches: 7. The germline CDR1 and CDR2 sequences are SQVTM and ANQGSEA. CDR3 size: 15 residues. CDR3 sequence: CSVASGTGGVYGYTF. The CDR3 coding sequence is TGCAGCGTTGCCTCCGGGACAGGGGGCGTCTATGGCTACACCTTC.

The CDR3: CASSVAGEIGYGYTF. The DNA for the CDR3 is TGTGCCAGCAGCGTGGCAGGGGAAATCGGCTATGGCTACACCTTC. The chain links TRBV5-4 to TRBJ1-2; tentatively, D is TRBD1 (6 bases). V was cut by 4 bases and J by 4 bases, with 17 bases left in between. The CDR3 is 15 residues long. CDR1 is SGHNT and CDR2 is YYREEE in the germline V gene (reference sequence).

The V gene is TRBV9, the J gene TRBJ2-1; D may be TRBD2 (6 bases). The V end lost 1 base, the J end lost 3 bases, and 8 bases lay between the germline ends. Germline-derived CDR1 and CDR2 are SGDLS and YYNGEE. This CDR3 is 14 amino acids long. The CDR3 nucleotides are TGTGCCAGCAGCGTAAGGGGACTCTACAATGAGCAGTTCTTC. Translated, it gives CASSVRGLYNEQFF.

V and J are TRBV28 and TRBJ1-1, with D tentatively TRBD1 (6 bases). Looked up from germline, CDR1 is MDHEN and CDR2 is SYDVKM. V was shortened by 8 bases and J by 4 bases, with 11 bases between the two germline ends. The CDR3 has 12 amino acids. The CDR3 sequence is CASHKQGTEAFF. As DNA, the CDR3 is TGTGCCAGCCATAAACAGGGCACTGAAGCTTTCTTT.

The chain couples TRBV28 to TRBJ2-1, with a tentative D call TRBD1 (6 bases). V lost 3 bases and J lost 5, with 11 bases in between. In germline, CDR1 is MDHEN, CDR2 SYDVKM. This CDR3 is built from 14 residues. In DNA, the CDR3 is TGTGCCAGCAGTTTGGAGAGGGGGAACAATGAGCAGTTCTTC. Translation gives CASSLERGNNEQFF.

V and J are TRBV27 and TRBJ1-2, with a possible D match to TRBD1 (5 bases). V shed 6 bases and J shed 3 bases, with 11 bases lying between them. Germline V gene sequence: CDR1 MNHEY, CDR2 SMNVEV (reference sequence). The CDR3 has 13 amino acids. The CDR3, as DNA: TGTGCCAGCAGCAGGACAACCTACTATGGCTACACCTTC. Its protein product is CASSRTTYYGYTF.

The V and J genes are TRBV4-3 and TRBJ1-2; 10 nucleotides agree with TRBD1. Germline assignment: CDR1 LGHNA and CDR2 YSLEER. The CDR3 consists of 15 residues. Trimming at V came to 4 bases and at J to 6 bases, leaving 8 bases not matched to a gene. The CDR3 DNA reads TGCGCCAGCAGCCTTGTCGGACAGGGGGGAAATGGCTACACCTTC. This gives the protein CASSLVGQGGNGYTF.

The rearrangement uses TRBV6-5 and TRBJ2-3; D is uncertain. Trimming cost V 4 bases and J 1 base, with 12 bases left between them. Germline CDR1 MNHEY, CDR2 SVGAGI. CDR3 size: 15 residues. The CDR3 nucleotides read TGTGCCAGCAGTTCGCCCGGAGTTGGCACAGATACGCAGTATTTT. Protein: CASSSPGVGTDTQYF.

The chain carries TRBV2 and TRBJ2-1; D is unclear. Germline assignment: CDR1 SNHLY and CDR2 FYNNEI. The CDR3 contains 11 residues. The germline V and J ends were trimmed by 10 bases and 8 bases, with 12 bases remaining between them. CDR3 protein: CATAAADEQFF. The CDR3, as DNA: TGTGCCACCGCGGCCGCGGATGAGCAGTTCTTC.

This chain joins TRBV4-3 and TRBJ2-1; D ambiguous. This CDR3 is 11 amino acids long. CDR1 and CDR2 (germline): LGHNA, YSLEER. Trimming removed 1 base from V and 9 bases from J, with 4 bases in between. The CDR3 spells CASSQVGEQFF. CDR3 bases: TGCGCCAGCAGCCAAGTCGGTGAGCAGTTCTTC.

Comment on this clone: The sample has other DNA sequences that encode this CDR3 too. This rearrangement joins TRBV4-1 to TRBJ1-1; TRBD1 is a possible D gene (6 bases). This CDR3 is built from 16 residues. Trimming removed 3 bases from V and 0 bases from J, with 14 bases in between. Per germline, CDR1 MGHRA and CDR2 YSYEKL. CDR3 sequence reads: CASSHETGYMNTEAFF. CDR3 bases: TGCGCCAGCAGCCACGAGACAGGATACATGAACACTGAAGCTTTCTTT.

This chain connects TRBV6-6 to TRBJ1-2, with D perhaps TRBD1 (5 bases). Trimming left V 5 bases short and J 1 base short, with 11 bases between. The CDR3 is 14 amino acids. CDR1 MNHNY and CDR2 SVGAGI come from the germline V gene (reference sequence). In DNA form, the CDR3 reads TGTGCCAGCAGTAAAGACAGTAATAACTATGGCTACACCTTC. Translating gives CASSKDSNNYGYTF.

This chain connects TRBV7-2 to TRBJ1-5, with TRBD1 as a possible D gene (5 bases). This CDR3 has 15 residues. The germline V gene encodes CDR1 SGHTA and CDR2 FQGNSA. V lost 3 bases, J lost 0 bases, and 9 bases lay in between. The CDR3 sequence: CASSFLTDSNQPQHF. The DNA for the CDR3 is TGTGCCAGCAGCTTTTTGACAGATAGCAATCAGCCCCAGCATTTT. Full variable domain (outside the CDR3, taken from reference TRBV7-2 and TRBJ1-5): GAGVSQSPSNKVTEKGKDVELRCDPISGHTALYWYRQSLGQGLEFLIYFQGNSAPDKSGLPSDRFSAERTGGSVSTLTIQRTQQEDSAVYLCASSFLTDSNQPQHFGDGTRLSIL.

This chain joins TRBV6-6 and TRBJ2-1, with TRBD1 identical over 10 bases. Trimming took 5 bases from V and 2 from J; bases not matched to a gene: 6. The CDR3 totals 16 residues. Germline values: CDR1 MNHNY, CDR2 SVGAGI (reference sequence). CDR3 in DNA: TGTGCCAGCAGTCCTCCCGGGACAGGGGCCTACAATGAGCAGTTCTTC. Its translation is CASSPPGTGAYNEQFF.

The chain links TRBV6-1 to TRBJ2-7, with 10 bases identical to TRBD2. The germline V gene encodes CDR1 MNHNS and CDR2 SASEGT. The CDR3 totals 16 residues. J gave up 4 bases and V 3 bases, and 9 bases lay outside the gene matches. The CDR3 nucleotides read TGTGCCAGCAGTGAGGAAGCGGGAGGGGGTGGATACGAGCAGTACTTC. It specifies CASSEEAGGGGYEQYF.

The chain is built from TRBV18 and TRBJ2-3; perhaps TRBD1 as D (6 bases). CDR1 KGHSH and CDR2 LQKENI come from the germline V gene. V was clipped by 3 bases and J by 0 bases, with 10 bases between them. The CDR3 has 15 amino acids. In DNA form, the CDR3 reads TGTGCCAGCTCACCCGGGACACTAAGCACAGATACGCAGTATTTT. Amino acids: CASSPGTLSTDTQYF. The full variable domain, with the rest looked up from reference TRBV18 and TRBJ2-3, is NAGVMQNPRHLVRRRGQEARLRCSPMKGHSHVYWYRQLPEEGLKFMVYLQKENIIDESGMPKERFSAEFPKEGPSILRIQQVVRGDSAAYFCASSPGTLSTDTQYFGPGTRLTVL.